This T cell receptor (beta chain) was captured in a study of blood T cell repertoires in COVID-19. Authors' analysis steps: Reference gene primer amplification yielded estimated nucleated cell counts. Only in-frame clones appear in the TCRdb table, and some are missing; sequencing was by immunoSEQ multiplex PCR. That table furnishes V, J and clone size, whereas the DNA furnished D and trimming. The sample includes approximately 210,000 clones, over 75% seen only once; the top ten take 3% to 4%. Germline lookup yields CDR1 SQVTM and CDR2 ANQGSEA. This CDR3 is built from 13 residues. Between the trimmed V and J ends, which lost 0 bases and 6 bases, there was a span of 11 bases. Participants, 18 to 89 years old, spanned approximately 25 US areas. Participant-reported clinical history was the basis for cohort assignment. The recovered donors of Cohort 3 showed two negative PCRs, clearance, or symptom resolution.

The chain uses TRBV29-1 and TRBJ1-2; no clear D. The sample comprised PBMCs or T cells enriched from blood (not recorded which). This TCR came from a woman aged 60-75 years who had recovered from COVID-19. The CDR3 coding sequence is TGCAGCGTTGAAGAGAGCAGCGTCGATGGCTACACCTTC. This translates into CSVEESSVDGYTF.